Sequencing of this TCR beta chain was carried out in a study of blood T cell repertoires in COVID-19. Clones were sequenced by immunoSEQ multiplex PCR, and TCRdb holds only the in-frame ones, with some missing. The sample consists of approximately 490,000 clones, about 90% of them appearing once. Germline CDR1 reads SGHRS; CDR2 reads YFSETQ. The CDR3 has 15 residues. V dropped 4 bases and J dropped 4 bases, with 15 bases sitting between them. Material: PBMCs or T cells enriched from blood (not recorded which). The genes are TRBV5-1 and TRBJ1-3, with D possibly being TRBD1 (6 bases). This sequence originates from a woman under 30 who had recovered from COVID-19. The CDR3 region is CASSLDSTGGNTIYF. CDR3 in DNA: TGCGCCAGCAGCCTGGACAGCACTGGCGGAAACACCATATATTTT. The full variable domain, rest sourced from reference TRBV5-1 and TRBJ1-3, is KAGVTQTPRYLIKTRGQQVTLSCSPISGHRSVSWYQQTPGQGLQFLFEYFSETQRNKGNFPGRFSGRQFSNSRSEMNVSTLELGDSALYLCASSLDSTGGNTIYFGEGSWLTVV.